This TCR beta chain originates from a study of liver allograft versus peripheral blood T cells. About the research overall: What was compared were the T cell receptor repertoires in transplanted livers and those in the peripheral blood of recipients. Study-level findings and limits: Reportedly, the T cell receptor repertoires inside liver allografts were not the same as those in peripheral blood.

TCRdb re-called the reads with MiXCR, one entry per CDR3 protein. The repertoire holds 3,500 to 4,500 distinct CDR3 sequences, 14% to 15% seen once, with over 9.5% in the top ten. CDR1 and CDR2 from the germline V gene are MNHEY and SVGEGT. The CDR3 is 11 amino acids. V gave up 8 bases and J gave up 4 bases, with 8 bases separating them. As to this clonotype: Antigen specificity is unknown.

This rearrangement joins TRBV6-2 or TRBV6-3 to TRBJ1-1; D is unresolved. The sequence was collected from a human patient who had a liver transplant. Some T cells may be supplied by the graft donor. The CDR3 loop reads CASSKGTEAFF. CDR3 nucleotides: TGTGCCAGCTCTAAGGGCACTGAAGCTTTCTTT.